This T cell receptor (beta chain) was documented in a study of blood T cell repertoires in COVID-19. As originally analysed: For nucleated cells, counts were estimated from reference gene primer amplification. Data came from immunoSEQ multiplex PCR; TCRdb stores just in-frame clones and leaves some out. The V and J calls and clone size come from that table; D and trimming were worked out from the DNA. The sample shows about 49,000 clones, around 82% of them seen only once. This CDR3 contains 15 residues. Germline V lookup: CDR1 SGHTA, CDR2 FQGNSA. V trimming: 2 bases; J trimming: 7 bases; junction bases outside the gene matches: 9.

The rearrangement uses TRBV7-2 and TRBJ2-5, with 8 bases lining up with TRBD1. Sequenced: peripheral blood. The receptor was isolated from a human donor in a cohort sampled during active COVID-19. The CDR3 region is CASSLRGQDRGTQYF. CDR3 nucleotide sequence: TGTGCCAGCAGCTTAAGGGGACAGGACCGGGGGACCCAGTACTTC. The variable domain in full, with the rest retrieved from reference TRBV7-2 and TRBJ2-5, is GAGVSQSPSNKVTEKGKDVELRCDPISGHTALYWYRQSLGQGLEFLIYFQGNSAPDKSGLPSDRFSAERTGGSVSTLTIQRTQQEDSAVYLCASSLRGQDRGTQYFGPGTRLLVL.